Below, 20 T cell receptor beta chains from the same sample are listed, as sequenced in a study of spatial heterogeneity in lung cancer. TCRdb redid the calling of the 5' RACE reads with MiXCR, one entry per CDR3 protein. The data contain around 12,000 distinct CDR3 sequences, about a sixth of them singletons. The time point was: sample taken at primary tumor resection. Sequencing was performed on whole RNA extracted from tumor and nontumor lung tissue, or from frozen PBMC, and the material was left unsorted. Sequencing used PBMCs, obtained at surgery. These receptors came from a male donor with early-stage non-small cell lung cancer.

CDR3 sequence reads: CASRGSGGRYTSGYTF. In DNA, the CDR3 is TGTGCCAGCAGGGGTTCGGGTGGCAGGTATACGTCTGGCTACACCTTC. V usage is TRBV7-6 and J usage is TRBJ1-2; D gene uncertain. The length of the CDR3 is 16 residues. Deletions cut 6 bases from V and 7 bases from J, with 24 bases between. Per germline, CDR1 SGHVS and CDR2 FNYEAQ. The complete variable domain, with remaining parts taken from reference TRBV7-6 and TRBJ1-2, reads GAGVSQSPRYKVTKRGQDVALRCDPISGHVSLYWYRQALGQGPEFLTYFNYEAQQDKSGLPNDRFSAERPEGSISTLTIQRTEQRDSAMYRCASRGSGGRYTSGYTFGSGTRLTVV.

The rearrangement uses TRBV7-9 and TRBJ2-7; the match to TRBD2 covers 7 bases. CDR3 length: 14 amino acids. Per the germline V gene, CDR1 is SEHNR and CDR2 is FQNEAQ (reference sequence). Trimming cost V 0 bases and J 2 bases; bases outside gene matches: 1. The CDR3 coding sequence is TGTGCCAGCAGCTTAGCGAGCGGGACCTACGAGCAGTACTTC. Its translation is CASSLASGTYEQYF.

This chain links TRBV2 with TRBJ1-4; D is perhaps TRBD1 (5 bases). Trimming removed 5 bases at V and 1 base at J, with 11 bases between. The CDR3 is 15 residues long. Germline CDR1 is SNHLY and CDR2 is FYNNEI. The CDR3 coding sequence is TGTGCCAGCAGTCTATATCAGGGAACTAATGAAAAACTGTTTTTT. It specifies CASSLYQGTNEKLFF.

This clonotype has at least ten counts. The J gene is TRBJ2-7, the V gene TRBV20-1; D uncertain. V was shortened by 0 bases and J by 0 bases, with 9 bases between the two germline ends. CDR1 is DFQATT, CDR2 SNEGSKA, per germline (reference sequence). CDR3 length: 14 residues. This CDR3 is CSARDPASSYEQYF. In DNA form, the CDR3 reads TGCAGTGCTAGAGATCCGGCGAGCTCCTACGAGCAGTACTTC.

This clonotype has at least ten counts. The chain recombines TRBV27 with TRBJ2-3; TRBD2 matches at 7 bases. CDR1 and CDR2 from the germline V gene are MNHEY and SMNVEV (reference sequence). The CDR3 has 14 amino acids. Germline trimming cut 5 bases from V and 3 bases from J; bases unmatched to any gene: 5. The CDR3 DNA reads as TGTGCCAGCAGTCTGAGGCGGGAGACAGATACGCAGTATTTT. It yields the protein CASSLRRETDTQYF.

This clonotype was seen a few times. The chain couples TRBV10-3 to TRBJ2-1; D is ambiguous. Trimming shortened V by 6 bases and J by 7 bases, and 16 bases separated the two germline ends. Germline CDR1 reads ENHRY; CDR2 reads SYGVKD. The CDR3 is made up of 14 amino acids. The CDR3: CAISPGWGKNEQFF. The CDR3 DNA follows: TGTGCCATCAGCCCCGGTTGGGGTAAGAATGAGCAGTTCTTC.

This clonotype was found many times. The V call is TRBV25-1, the J call TRBJ1-3; D is uncertain. Germline CDR1 reads MGHDK; CDR2 reads SYGVNS. The CDR3 length is 16 residues. Trimming cost V 1 base and J 0 bases, with 10 bases left between them. The CDR3 DNA reads as TGTGCCAGCAGTGAATTAAGGTCAAGCTCTGGAAACACCATATATTTT. Amino acids: CASSELRSSSGNTIYF.

This chain links TRBV6-6 with TRBJ2-1, with 10 bases matching TRBD2. The V gene's germline CDR1 is MNHNY and CDR2 SVGAGI (reference sequence). The CDR3 consists of 17 residues. V lost 7 bases and J lost 5; bases outside the gene matches: 14. Written as DNA, the CDR3 is TGTGCCAGCACCCCTCGAGCTAGCGGGGGTACGAACAATGAGCAGTTCTTC. It is translated as CASTPRASGGTNNEQFF.

The V call is TRBV29-1, the J call TRBJ2-7, with a tentative D call TRBD2 (5 bases). V was shortened by 5 bases and J by 5 bases, with 13 bases between the two germline ends. From germline, CDR1 is SQVTM and CDR2 ANQGSEA. The CDR3 sequence is 12 residues long. The CDR3 is CSVLRVSHEQYF. CDR3 sequence (DNA): TGCAGCGTTTTGAGGGTTTCCCACGAGCAGTACTTC.

V gene TRBV5-1 combines with J gene TRBJ2-3; D is ambiguous. Germline V CDR1 and CDR2: SGHRS, YFSETQ. Trimming shortened V by 2 bases and J by 2 bases, and 9 bases separated the two germline ends. This CDR3 has 14 residues. CDR3 sequence reads: CASSFGEITDTQYF. The CDR3 DNA reads TGCGCCAGCAGCTTCGGTGAAATCACAGATACGCAGTATTTT. Together with reference TRBV5-1 and TRBJ2-3, the CDR3 gives the full variable domain: KAGVTQTPRYLIKTRGQQVTLSCSPISGHRSVSWYQQTPGQGLQFLFEYFSETQRNKGNFPGRFSGRQFSNSRSEMNVSTLELGDSALYLCASSFGEITDTQYFGPGTRLTVL.

The chain combines TRBV5-1 with TRBJ2-5; no reliable D call. V gave up 4 bases and J gave up 2 bases, with 3 bases separating them. Germline V gene sequence: CDR1 SGHRS, CDR2 YFSETQ. The CDR3 runs 11 residues. The CDR3 coding sequence is TGCGCCAGCAGCGAGCAAGAGACCCAGTACTTC. It translates to CASSEQETQYF.

DNA for the CDR3: TGTGCCAGCAGTCCGGACAGGCCGGATCAGCCCCAGCATTTT. Translated, it gives CASSPDRPDQPQHF. The V call is TRBV27, the J call TRBJ1-5, with 7 bases fitting TRBD1. Trimming cost V 5 bases and J 5 bases; bases outside gene matches: 6. Germline V lookup: CDR1 MNHEY, CDR2 SMNVEV (reference sequence). CDR3 length: 14 residues.

Details on this clonotype: At one end, the junction sequence differs from germline, possibly due to a read error. V and J are TRBV7-2 and TRBJ2-5; D is unclear. The CDR3 covers 15 residues. CDR1 and CDR2 from the germline V gene are SGHTA and FQGNSA. The CDR3 region is CASSLAGSGREAQYF. CDR3 sequence (DNA): TGTGCCAGCAGCTTAGCCGGGTCTGGAAGAGAGGCCCAGTACTTC.

There are many counts of this clonotype. The V call is TRBV27, the J call TRBJ2-7, with D perhaps matching TRBD1 (5 bases). CDR1 is MNHEY, CDR2 SMNVEV, per germline (reference sequence). CDR3 length: 14 residues. V gave up 8 bases and J gave up 1 base, with 15 bases separating them. The CDR3 protein is CASRPAQVSYEQYF. CDR3 sequence (DNA): TGTGCCAGCCGACCCGCACAGGTTTCCTACGAGCAGTACTTC.

At least ten counts were recorded for this clonotype. The chain uses TRBV28 and TRBJ1-6; TRBD1 matches at 7 bases. This CDR3 comprises 16 residues. Germline V gene data show CDR1 as MDHEN and CDR2 as SYDVKM. The V gene end was trimmed by 0 bases and the J gene end by 5 bases; junction bases not matched to a gene: 4. The CDR3 DNA is TGTGCCAGCAGTTTATGGGGTGACAGGGATAATTCACCCCTCCACTTT. This encodes CASSLWGDRDNSPLHF.

In this sample, this clonotype turned up a few times. This sequence joins TRBV12-3 or TRBV12-4 and TRBJ2-5, with 13 positions matching TRBD2. After removal of 7 bases from V and 5 bases from J, the junction contained 13 bases not matched to a gene. CDR3 length: 17 residues. The CDR3 protein is CASTSGRTSGRDETQYF. The CDR3, as DNA: TGTGCCAGCACCTCAGGGAGGACTAGCGGGAGAGATGAGACCCAGTACTTC.

This clonotype was seen ten or more times. This chain connects TRBV6-5 to TRBJ2-7; weak D call: TRBD1 (8 bases). The CDR3 is made up of 14 amino acids. V was clipped by 4 bases and J by 4 bases, with 14 bases between them. Germline lookup yields CDR1 MNHEY and CDR2 SVGAGI. The CDR3 nucleotides are TGTGCCAGCAGTTTCGACAGGGGAGGGTACGAGCAGTACTTC. It specifies CASSFDRGGYEQYF.

This clonotype was recorded many times. V and J are TRBV28 and TRBJ1-5, with a possible D match to TRBD1 (5 bases). The V end was cut by 4 bases, the J end by 10 bases, with 8 bases between. There are 11 residues in the CDR3. Looked up from germline, CDR1 is MDHEN and CDR2 is SYDVKM. CDR3 protein: CASSYRDPQHF. The CDR3 DNA is TGTGCCAGCAGTTACCGGGACCCCCAGCATTTT.

This clonotype showed up just a few times. V gene TRBV11-2 combines with J gene TRBJ2-2, with TRBD1 as a possible D gene (5 bases). This CDR3 spans 15 amino acids. Germline-derived CDR1 and CDR2 are SGHAT and FQNNGV. V lost 5 bases and J lost 1, with 11 bases in between. CDR3 residues: CASSLRTLNTGELFF. CDR3 nucleotide sequence: TGTGCCAGCAGCCTCCGGACATTGAACACCGGGGAGCTGTTTTTT.

This clonotype was counted a few times. The chain carries TRBV7-8 and TRBJ2-2; no clear D. Trimming shortened V by 1 base and J by 7 bases, and 22 bases separated the two germline ends. Germline lookup yields CDR1 SGHVS and CDR2 FQNEAQ. This CDR3 contains 18 residues. This chain's CDR3 is CASSLVARSRPLGGELFF. CDR3 in DNA: TGTGCCAGCAGCTTAGTTGCCCGTTCTAGACCGCTAGGCGGGGAGCTGTTTTTT.